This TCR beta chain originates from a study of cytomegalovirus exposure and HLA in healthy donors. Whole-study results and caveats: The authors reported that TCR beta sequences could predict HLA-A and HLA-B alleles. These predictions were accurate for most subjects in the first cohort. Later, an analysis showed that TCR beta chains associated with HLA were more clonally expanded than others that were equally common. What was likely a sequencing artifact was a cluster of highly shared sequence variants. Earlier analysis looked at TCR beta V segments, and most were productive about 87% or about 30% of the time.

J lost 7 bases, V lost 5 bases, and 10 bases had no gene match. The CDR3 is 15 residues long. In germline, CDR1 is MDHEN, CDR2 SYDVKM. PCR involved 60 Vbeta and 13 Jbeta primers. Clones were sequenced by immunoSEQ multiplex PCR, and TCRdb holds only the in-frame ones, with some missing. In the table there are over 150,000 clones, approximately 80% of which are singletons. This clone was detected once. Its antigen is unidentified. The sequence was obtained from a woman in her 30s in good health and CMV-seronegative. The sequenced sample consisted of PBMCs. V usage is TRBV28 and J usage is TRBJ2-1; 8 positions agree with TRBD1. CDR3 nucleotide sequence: TGTGCCAGCAGTGCTTACCGGGACAGGTTGAATGAGCAGTTCTTC. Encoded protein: CASSAYRDRLNEQFF.